These 23 T cell receptor beta chains came from one sample sequenced in a study of control samples from healthy donors and cancer patients. Here immunoSEQ multiplex PCR was the method, and the copy in TCRdb shows in-frame clones only, minus some. The repertoire consists of under 65,000 clones, with 90% occurring once and the leading ten covering around 1.2%. The sequenced sample was PBMCs. Receptor source: a woman aged 50 to 65 with colorectal cancer.

The CDR3 is CASNSGLDTQYF. CDR3 in DNA: TGCGCCAGCAACTCAGGGTTGGATACGCAGTATTTT. The chain is built from TRBV5-1 and TRBJ2-3; D perhaps matches TRBD1 (5 bases). Trimming took off 6 bases at V and 6 bases at J, with 11 bases between the two ends. Germline V gene data show CDR1 as SGHRS and CDR2 as YFSETQ. The CDR3 covers 12 residues.

The V call is TRBV4-1, the J call TRBJ2-2; 8 bases are a match to TRBD2. The trim removed 1 base at V and 6 bases at J, leaving 7 bases unmatched. The CDR3 totals 16 residues. Per the germline V gene, CDR1 is MGHRA and CDR2 is YSYEKL. In DNA form, the CDR3 reads TGCGCCAGCAGCCAAGGAGGACTAGCCGTGCCCGGGGAGCTGTTTTTT. Its translation is CASSQGGLAVPGELFF.

J is TRBJ1-1 and V is TRBV24-1, with D maybe TRBD1 (5 bases). There are 14 residues in the CDR3. Germline values: CDR1 KGHDR, CDR2 SFDVKD. Trimming took off 8 bases at V and 1 base at J, with 13 bases between the two ends. In DNA form, the CDR3 reads TGTGCCACCATCGGGGGGGGAGCGAACACTGAAGCTTTCTTT. Its translation is CATIGGGANTEAFF.

CDR3 residues: CASSFVGDQETQYF. Written as DNA, the CDR3 is TGTGCCAGCAGTTTTGTAGGGGACCAAGAGACCCAGTACTTC. This chain uses TRBV27 with TRBJ2-5; weak D call: TRBD1 (5 bases). Germline V gene lookup returns CDR1 MNHEY and CDR2 SMNVEV (reference sequence). This CDR3 region has 14 residues. The V end lost 3 bases, the J end lost 0 bases, and 8 bases lay between the germline ends.

The chain employs TRBV13 and TRBJ2-2, with D tentatively TRBD1 or TRBD2 (5 bases each). Trimming pared 0 bases from V and 5 bases from J, leaving 19 bases between. Germline assignment: CDR1 PRHDT and CDR2 FYEKMQ (reference sequence). The CDR3 is made up of 18 amino acids. For the CDR3, the DNA is TGTGCCAGCAGCTTAGGCCTCCCGGGGCAAACGGGAACCGGGGAGCTGTTTTTT. It codes for CASSLGLPGQTGTGELFF.

The rearrangement uses TRBV12-5 and TRBJ2-5, with D possibly matching TRBD1 (6 bases). Germline CDR1 LGHNT, CDR2 FRNRAP. Trimming took 6 bases from V and 3 from J, leaving 8 bases between them. This CDR3 comprises 12 residues. The CDR3 DNA reads as TGTGCTAGTGGACGACAGGAAGAGACCCAGTACTTC. It specifies CASGRQEETQYF.

The rearrangement uses TRBV19 and TRBJ1-5; 7 positions agree with TRBD1. The J segment lost 0 bases and the V segment lost 4 bases, leaving 21 bases of the junction unmatched. The CDR3 extends over 21 amino acids. CDR1 and CDR2 (germline): LNHDA, SQIVND (reference sequence). The CDR3 DNA reads TGTGCCAGTAGTAGAGGGGGCCAGGCCGGTCTCCCATTCTATAGCAATCAGCCCCAGCATTTT. It encodes CASSRGGQAGLPFYSNQPQHF.

For the CDR3, the DNA is TGTGCCAGCAGGAAGAACCGGGACAGGTACAATGAGCAGTTCTTC. The encoded protein is CASRKNRDRYNEQFF. This chain uses TRBV6-5 with TRBJ2-1; 8 nucleotides agree with TRBD1. In germline, CDR1 is MNHEY, CDR2 SVGAGI. The V gene end was trimmed by 6 bases and the J gene end by 4 bases; junction bases not matched to a gene: 8. This CDR3 spans 15 amino acids.

This sequence joins TRBV3-1 (or the pseudogene TRBV3-2) and TRBJ2-5, with TRBD2 matching 8 bases. CDR3 length: 17 amino acids. CDR1 LGHDT and CDR2 YNNKEL come from the germline V gene (reference sequence). The V and J ends lost 4 bases and 4 bases, in that order; junction bases with no gene match: 14. CDR3 nucleotide sequence: TGTGCCAGCAGCCTCTTAGAGGGACTAGACCAGCGAGAGACCCAGTACTTC. It specifies CASSLLEGLDQRETQYF.

The rearrangement joins TRBV10-2 to TRBJ2-5; no clear D gene. Per the germline V gene, CDR1 is WSHSY and CDR2 is SAAADI. V lost 6 bases and J lost 4, with 21 bases in between. There are 16 residues in the CDR3. DNA of the CDR3: TGCGCCAGCAGCAGAACCGGGCCCGGGCCACCAGAGACCCAGTACTTC. This encodes CASSRTGPGPPETQYF.

The CDR3 DNA sequence: TGTGCCAGCAGCGCAGGGGACAGCAACAATGAGCAGTTCTTC. This codes for CASSAGDSNNEQFF. The genes are TRBV9 and TRBJ2-1; 7 positions agree with TRBD1. CDR3 length equals 14 residues. Trimming removed 3 bases from V and 5 bases from J; junction bases left unmatched: 5. The germline V gene has CDR1 SGDLS and CDR2 YYNGEE.

The gene calls are TRBV3-1 (or the pseudogene TRBV3-2) and TRBJ1-5, with D uncertain. In germline, CDR1 is LGHDT, CDR2 YNNKEL (reference sequence). V dropped 2 bases and J dropped 1 base, with 9 bases sitting between them. This CDR3 contains 15 residues. CDR3: CASSQSPGSNQPQHF. The CDR3 DNA reads TGTGCCAGCAGCCAAAGCCCGGGGAGCAATCAGCCCCAGCATTTT.

The chain recombines TRBV24-1 with TRBJ2-1, with 8 positions matching TRBD1. Per germline, CDR1 KGHDR and CDR2 SFDVKD. Trimming at V came to 3 bases and at J to 8 bases, leaving 8 bases not matched to a gene. The CDR3 length is 15 residues. The CDR3 is CATSDIGQGRDEQFF. CDR3 in DNA: TGTGCCACCAGTGATATCGGACAGGGTCGAGATGAGCAGTTCTTC.

The gene calls are TRBV6-5 and TRBJ1-5; 10 bases match TRBD1. The germline V gene has CDR1 MNHEY and CDR2 SVGAGI. The CDR3 runs to 15 residues. Trimming cost V 6 bases and J 7 bases; bases outside gene matches: 9. CDR3 DNA sequence: TGTGCCAGCAGCCGTCTAGGGACAGGGGAGCAGCCCCAGCATTTT. Its protein is CASSRLGTGEQPQHF.

The rearrangement links TRBV27 to TRBJ1-3; no clear D gene. V lost 6 bases and J lost 0, with 6 bases in between. The CDR3 spans 13 residues. From germline, CDR1 is MNHEY and CDR2 SMNVEV (reference sequence). The CDR3 sequence: CASRDNSGNTIYF. CDR3 bases: TGTGCCAGCAGAGACAACTCTGGAAACACCATATATTTT.

This chain links TRBV7-7 with TRBJ2-2; D may be TRBD1 (6 bases). V lost 1 base and J 6 bases, leaving 12 bases between the germline ends. The CDR3 runs 15 residues. Looked up from germline, CDR1 is SSHAT and CDR2 is FNYEAQ (reference sequence). CDR3: CASSLGSRGSGELFF. In nucleotides, the CDR3 is TGTGCCAGCAGCTTAGGGTCCAGGGGCTCCGGGGAGCTGTTTTTT.

CDR3 sequence: CASSQVLREKLFF. CDR3 bases: TGCGCCAGCAGCCAAGTGTTACGGGAAAAACTGTTTTTT. The chain recombines TRBV4-1 with TRBJ1-4; D gene unclear. V was cut by 1 base and J by 8 bases, with 8 bases left in between. Germline V gene sequence: CDR1 MGHRA, CDR2 YSYEKL. The CDR3 consists of 13 residues.

The chain joins TRBV9 to TRBJ1-2, with 9 nucleotides matching TRBD1. V dropped 4 bases and J dropped 2; count of bases not matched to a gene: 3. Looked up from germline, CDR1 is SGDLS and CDR2 is YYNGEE. The CDR3 has 14 amino acids. The CDR3 nucleotides read TGTGCCAGCAGCCAAGGGACAGGGAACTATGGCTACACCTTC. Translation: CASSQGTGNYGYTF.

The V call is TRBV12-3 or TRBV12-4, the J call TRBJ2-7, with 10 positions matching TRBD1. V was clipped by 6 bases and J by 6 bases; unmatched bases: 2. The CDR3 is made up of 12 amino acids. Here the CDR3 DNA reads TGTGCCAGCAGCGGGACAGGGGCCGAGCAGTACTTC. Its translation is CASSGTGAEQYF.

This chain connects TRBV19 to TRBJ2-1; possibly TRBD2 for D (6 bases). This CDR3 contains 13 residues. The germline CDR1 and CDR2 sequences are LNHDA and SQIVND (reference sequence). V was clipped by 4 bases and J by 12 bases, with 16 bases between them. CDR3 sequence reads: CASSTPGLSGQFF. CDR3 sequence (DNA): TGTGCCAGTAGTACCCCTGGACTAAGTGGGCAGTTCTTC.

This chain joins TRBV30 and TRBJ2-1, with TRBD2 matching over 8 bases. The germline CDR1 and CDR2 sequences are GTSNPN and SVGIG (reference sequence). This CDR3 comprises 15 residues. With 0 bases clipped from V and 8 bases from J, the junction kept 9 bases outside the gene matches. The CDR3 spells CAWSVGAGEGDEQFF. Written as DNA, the CDR3 is TGTGCCTGGAGTGTGGGAGCGGGAGAAGGGGATGAGCAGTTCTTC.

This clone was detected only a few times. The chain recombines TRBV5-4 with TRBJ1-2; possibly TRBD1 for D (5 bases). V gave up 4 bases and J gave up 6 bases, with 19 bases separating them. Germline CDR1 SGHNT, CDR2 YYREEE (reference sequence). The CDR3 is 15 amino acids. The CDR3 loop reads CASSRRMGREDGYTF. The CDR3 DNA reads TGTGCCAGCAGCCGCCGGATGGGCAGGGAGGATGGCTACACCTTC.

The CDR3 loop reads CASSRDRGHHGYTF. The DNA for the CDR3 is TGTGCCAGCAGTCGGGACAGGGGGCACCATGGCTACACCTTC. This chain uses TRBV28 with TRBJ1-2, with 12 positions matching TRBD1. CDR1 and CDR2 (germline): MDHEN, SYDVKM. Trimming took 5 bases from V and 6 from J; bases not matched to a gene: 4. The CDR3 length is 14 residues.